Given below is one T cell receptor beta chain in context. Its matching antigen is unknown. The CDR3 has 12 residues. Germline loops: CDR1 LNHDA, CDR2 SQIVND (reference sequence). Trimming cost V 3 bases and J 4 bases, with 6 bases left between them. The sample is drawn from a study of T-cell memory formation after mild COVID-19. After 5'RACE with constant-segment primers, TCR alpha and TCR beta cDNA libraries carrying sample barcodes and UMIs were obtained. TCRdb itself ran the 5' RACE reads through MiXCR, one entry per CDR3 protein. The data show 350,000 to 450,000 distinct CDR3 sequences, 20% to 25% seen once. Study-level points and caveats: Most CD4+ clones that shrank were in CM and EM, while CD8+ ones turned up in EMRA. Some clones that responded were present in memory (sampled pre-infection), which suggests cross-reactive memory joined.

Sequenced input: PBMCs or a T cell subset sorted from them (not recorded which). The receptor was derived from an adult woman who had mild COVID-19 (a few samples of this study predate the infection). Cell type and time point are not known. The chain links TRBV19 to TRBJ1-1; D uncertain. CDR3 DNA sequence: TGTGCCAGTAGTATTGGCGCCACTGAAGCTTTCTTT. Translated: CASSIGATEAFF.